This T cell receptor beta chain appears in the sequencing data of a study of T-cell reconstitution after alpha-beta-depleted transplantation in children. Study-wide points: Some patients owed their high day-60 TCRbeta diversity to surviving recipient T cells and thymic progenitors. When one year had passed after transplant, most T-cell counts and diversity came from newly produced T cells. Expanded graft clones numbering several hundred reportedly gave rise to alpha-beta T cells about two months after transplant.

In its sample, this clonotype ranks as medium-sized. Its target is not known. Unique molecular identifiers were incorporated during preparation of the TCRbeta library. MiXCR, applied by TCRdb to the PCR reads, yields one record per CDR3 protein. The table includes 6,500 to 8,000 distinct CDR3 sequences, about 30% detected once. This CDR3 comprises 17 residues. Trimming removed 6 bases at V and 0 bases at J, with 21 bases between. This clonotype was obtained from a boy in the first two years of life who had a stem cell transplant for SCID, so the T cells may come from the graft donor. The genes are TRBV12-3 or TRBV12-4 and TRBJ2-7, with a tentative D call TRBD1 (6 bases). The sequences come from peripheral blood, collected 60 days after TCRalphabeta/CD19-depleted stem cell transplant. The CDR3 nucleotides read TGTGCCAGCAGGAGATTCGGGTACAGGGTTGGCTCCTACGAGCAGTACTTC. It translates to CASRRFGYRVGSYEQYF.